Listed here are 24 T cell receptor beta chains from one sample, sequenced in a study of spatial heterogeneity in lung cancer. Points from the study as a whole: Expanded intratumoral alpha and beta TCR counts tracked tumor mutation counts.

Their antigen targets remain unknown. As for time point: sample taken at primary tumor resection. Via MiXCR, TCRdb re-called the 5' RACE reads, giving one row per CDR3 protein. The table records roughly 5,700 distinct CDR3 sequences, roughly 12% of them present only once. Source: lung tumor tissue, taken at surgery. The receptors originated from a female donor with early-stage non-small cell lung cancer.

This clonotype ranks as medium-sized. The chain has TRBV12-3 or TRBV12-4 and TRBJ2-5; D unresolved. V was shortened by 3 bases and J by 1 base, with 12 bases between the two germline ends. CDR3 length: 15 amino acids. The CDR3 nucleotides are TGTGCCAGCAGTTTTTCAGATGCAGCCCAAGAGACCCAGTACTTC. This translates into CASSFSDAAQETQYF.

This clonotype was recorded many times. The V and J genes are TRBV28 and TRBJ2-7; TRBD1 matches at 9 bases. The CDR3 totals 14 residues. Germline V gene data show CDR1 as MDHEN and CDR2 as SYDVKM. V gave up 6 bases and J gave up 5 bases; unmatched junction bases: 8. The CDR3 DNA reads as TGTGCCAGCAGGGAACAGGGGGCCGGCCACGAGCAGTACTTC. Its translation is CASREQGAGHEQYF.

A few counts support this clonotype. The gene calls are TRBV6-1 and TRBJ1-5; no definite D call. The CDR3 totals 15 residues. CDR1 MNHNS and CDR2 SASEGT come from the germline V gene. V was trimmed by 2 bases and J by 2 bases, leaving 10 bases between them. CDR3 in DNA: TGTGCCAGCAGTGAACGTGGGAATGGCAATCAGCCCCAGCATTTT. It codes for CASSERGNGNQPQHF.

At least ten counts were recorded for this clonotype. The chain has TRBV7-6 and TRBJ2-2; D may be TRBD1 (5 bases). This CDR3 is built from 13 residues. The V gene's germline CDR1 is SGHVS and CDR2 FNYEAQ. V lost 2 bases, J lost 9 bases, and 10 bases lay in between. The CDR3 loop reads CASSLYLGRELFF. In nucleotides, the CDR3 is TGTGCCAGCAGCTTATATCTGGGGCGGGAGCTGTTTTTT.

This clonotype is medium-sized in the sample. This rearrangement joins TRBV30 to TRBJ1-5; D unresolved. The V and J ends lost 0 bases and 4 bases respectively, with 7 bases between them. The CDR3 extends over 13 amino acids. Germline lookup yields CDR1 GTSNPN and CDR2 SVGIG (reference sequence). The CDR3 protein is CAWSVAGNQPQHF. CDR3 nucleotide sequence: TGTGCCTGGAGTGTAGCTGGGAATCAGCCCCAGCATTTT. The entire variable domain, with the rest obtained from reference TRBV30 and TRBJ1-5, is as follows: SQTIHQWPATLVQPVGSPLSLECTVEGTSNPNLYWYRQAAGRGLQLLFYSVGIGQISSEVPQNLSASRPQDRQFILSSKKLLLSDSGFYLCAWSVAGNQPQHFGDGTRLSIL.

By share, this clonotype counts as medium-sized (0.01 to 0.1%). The CDR3 reads CASSLAPGQGPGTQYF. The DNA of the CDR3 is TGTGCCAGCAGCTTAGCGCCGGGACAGGGACCTGGGACGCAGTATTTT. V usage is TRBV7-2 and J usage is TRBJ2-3; 9 positions agree with TRBD1. The trim removed 0 bases at V and 9 bases at J, leaving 10 bases unmatched. The germline V gene encodes CDR1 SGHTA and CDR2 FQGNSA. This CDR3 is 16 amino acids long.

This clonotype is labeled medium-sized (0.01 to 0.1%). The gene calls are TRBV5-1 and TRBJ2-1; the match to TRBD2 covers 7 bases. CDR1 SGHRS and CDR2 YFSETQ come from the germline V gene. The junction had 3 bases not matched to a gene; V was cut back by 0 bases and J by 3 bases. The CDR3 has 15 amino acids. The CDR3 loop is CASSLAGEGYNEQFF. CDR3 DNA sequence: TGCGCCAGCAGCTTGGCGGGGGAGGGCTACAATGAGCAGTTCTTC.

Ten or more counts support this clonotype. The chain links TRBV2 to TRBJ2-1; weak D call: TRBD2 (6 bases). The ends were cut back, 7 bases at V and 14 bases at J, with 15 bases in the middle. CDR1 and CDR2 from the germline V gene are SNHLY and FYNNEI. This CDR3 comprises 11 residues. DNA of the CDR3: TGTGCCAGCACTACAGTGGGGGGAAAGTTCTTC. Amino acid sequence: CASTTVGGKFF. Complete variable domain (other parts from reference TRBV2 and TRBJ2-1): EPEVTQTPSHQVTQMGQEVILRCVPISNHLYFYWYRQILGQKVEFLVSFYNNEISEKSEIFDDQFSVERPDGSNFTLKIRSTKLEDSAMYFCASTTVGGKFFGPGTRLTVL.

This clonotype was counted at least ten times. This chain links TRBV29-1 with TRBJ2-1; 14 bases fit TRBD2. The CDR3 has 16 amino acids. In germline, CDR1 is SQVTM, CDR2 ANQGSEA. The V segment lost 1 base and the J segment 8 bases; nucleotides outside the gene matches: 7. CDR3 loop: CSVEGLAGGPADEQFF. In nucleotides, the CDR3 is TGCAGCGTTGAAGGACTAGCGGGAGGGCCGGCCGATGAGCAGTTCTTC.

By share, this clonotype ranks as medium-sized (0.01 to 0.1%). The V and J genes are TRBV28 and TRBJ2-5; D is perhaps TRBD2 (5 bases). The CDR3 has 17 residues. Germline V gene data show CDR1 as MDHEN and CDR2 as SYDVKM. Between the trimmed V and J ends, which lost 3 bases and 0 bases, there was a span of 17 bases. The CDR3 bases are TGTGCCAGCAGTTTTACTGGGCTAGCCGAAGACCAAGAGACCCAGTACTTC. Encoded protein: CASSFTGLAEDQETQYF.

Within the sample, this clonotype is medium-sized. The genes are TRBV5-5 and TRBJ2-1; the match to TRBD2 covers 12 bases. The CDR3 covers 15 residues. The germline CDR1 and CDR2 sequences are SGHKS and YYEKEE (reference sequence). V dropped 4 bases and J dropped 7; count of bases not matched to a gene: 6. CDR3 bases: TGTGCCAGCAGCCGGGGACTAGCGGGTAGGAATGAGCAGTTCTTC. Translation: CASSRGLAGRNEQFF.

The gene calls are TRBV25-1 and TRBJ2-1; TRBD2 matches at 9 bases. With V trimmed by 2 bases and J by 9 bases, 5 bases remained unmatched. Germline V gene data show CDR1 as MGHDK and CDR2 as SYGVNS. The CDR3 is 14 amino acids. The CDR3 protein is CASSETGLASEQFF. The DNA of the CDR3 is TGTGCCAGCAGTGAAACCGGACTAGCGAGTGAGCAGTTCTTC. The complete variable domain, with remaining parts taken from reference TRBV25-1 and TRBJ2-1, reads EADIYQTPRYLVIGTGKKITLECSQTMGHDKMYWYQQDPGMELHLIHYSYGVNSTEKGDLSSESTVSRIRTEHFPLTLESARPSHTSQYLCASSETGLASEQFFGPGTRLTVL.

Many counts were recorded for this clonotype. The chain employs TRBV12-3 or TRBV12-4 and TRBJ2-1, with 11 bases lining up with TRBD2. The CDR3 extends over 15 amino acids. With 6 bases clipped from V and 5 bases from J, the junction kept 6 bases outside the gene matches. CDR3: CASSLRLAGNNEQFF. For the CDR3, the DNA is TGTGCCAGCAGCCTGAGACTAGCGGGGAACAATGAGCAGTTCTTC.

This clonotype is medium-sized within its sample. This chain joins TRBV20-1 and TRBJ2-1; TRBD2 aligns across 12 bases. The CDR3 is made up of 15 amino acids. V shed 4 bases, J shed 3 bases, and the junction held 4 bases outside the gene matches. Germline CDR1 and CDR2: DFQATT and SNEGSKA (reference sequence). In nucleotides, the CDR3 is TGCAGTGCTACGAGACTAGCGGGGGTCTACAATGAGCAGTTCTTC. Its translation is CSATRLAGVYNEQFF.

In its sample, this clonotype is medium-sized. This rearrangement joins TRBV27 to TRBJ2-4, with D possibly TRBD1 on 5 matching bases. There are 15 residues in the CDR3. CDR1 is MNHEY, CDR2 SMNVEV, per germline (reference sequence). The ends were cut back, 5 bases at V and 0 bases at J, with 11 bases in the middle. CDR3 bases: TGTGCCAGCAGTCCGATGGACAAAGCCAAAAACATTCAGTACTTC. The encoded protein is CASSPMDKAKNIQYF.

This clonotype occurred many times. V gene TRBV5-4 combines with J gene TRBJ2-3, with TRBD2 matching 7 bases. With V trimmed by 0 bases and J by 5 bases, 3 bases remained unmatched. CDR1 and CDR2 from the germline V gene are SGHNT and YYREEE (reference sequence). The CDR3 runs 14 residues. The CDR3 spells CASSLAGTIDTQYF. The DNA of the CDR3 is TGTGCCAGCAGCTTGGCCGGGACTATAGATACGCAGTATTTT.

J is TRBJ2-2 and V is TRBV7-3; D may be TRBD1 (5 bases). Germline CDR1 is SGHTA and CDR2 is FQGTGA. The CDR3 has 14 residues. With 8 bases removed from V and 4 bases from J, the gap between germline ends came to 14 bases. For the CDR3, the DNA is TGTGCCAGCGAGCAGGGTAGGAGCACCGGGGAGCTGTTTTTT. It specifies CASEQGRSTGELFF.

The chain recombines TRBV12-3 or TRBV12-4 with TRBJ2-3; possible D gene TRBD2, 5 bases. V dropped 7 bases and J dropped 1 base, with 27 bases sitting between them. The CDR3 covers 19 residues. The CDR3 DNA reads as TGTGCCAGCAAGGGAATTTCTGAGGGTCTAGCTCGGGGCACAGATACGCAGTATTTT. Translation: CASKGISEGLARGTDTQYF.

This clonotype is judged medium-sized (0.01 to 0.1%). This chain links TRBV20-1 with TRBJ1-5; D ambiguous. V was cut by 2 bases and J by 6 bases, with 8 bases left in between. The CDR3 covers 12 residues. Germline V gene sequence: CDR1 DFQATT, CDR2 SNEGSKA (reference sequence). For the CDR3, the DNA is TGCAGTGCTAGATCAGGTGGTCAGCCCCAGCATTTT. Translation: CSARSGGQPQHF.

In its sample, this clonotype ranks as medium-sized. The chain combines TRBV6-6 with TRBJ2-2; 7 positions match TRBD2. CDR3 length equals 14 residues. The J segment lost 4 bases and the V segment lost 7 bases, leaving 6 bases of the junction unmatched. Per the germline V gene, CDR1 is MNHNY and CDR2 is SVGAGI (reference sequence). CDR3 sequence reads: CASKGRERTGELFF. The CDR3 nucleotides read TGTGCCAGCAAGGGGCGGGAGCGCACCGGGGAGCTGTTTTTT.

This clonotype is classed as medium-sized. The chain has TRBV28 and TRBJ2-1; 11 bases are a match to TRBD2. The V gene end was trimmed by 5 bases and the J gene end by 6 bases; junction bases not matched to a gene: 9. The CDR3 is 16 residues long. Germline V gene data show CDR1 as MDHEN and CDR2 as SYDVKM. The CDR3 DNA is TGTGCCAGCAGTAAATATAGCGGGAGGGCCCTCAATGAGCAGTTCTTC. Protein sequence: CASSKYSGRALNEQFF.

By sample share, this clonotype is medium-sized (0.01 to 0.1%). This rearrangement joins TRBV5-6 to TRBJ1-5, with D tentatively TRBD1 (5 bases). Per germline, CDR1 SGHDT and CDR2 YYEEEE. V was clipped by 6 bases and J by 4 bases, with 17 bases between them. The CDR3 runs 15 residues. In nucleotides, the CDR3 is TGTGCCAGCACGGCCGGGACGGAGTTAAATCAGCCCCAGCATTTT. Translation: CASTAGTELNQPQHF.

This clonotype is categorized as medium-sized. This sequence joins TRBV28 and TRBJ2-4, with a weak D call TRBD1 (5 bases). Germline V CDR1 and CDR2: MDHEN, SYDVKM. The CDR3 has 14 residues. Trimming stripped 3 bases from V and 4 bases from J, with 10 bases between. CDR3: CASSFSAGKNIQYF. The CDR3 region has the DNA TGTGCCAGCAGTTTCTCGGCAGGGAAAAACATTCAGTACTTC.

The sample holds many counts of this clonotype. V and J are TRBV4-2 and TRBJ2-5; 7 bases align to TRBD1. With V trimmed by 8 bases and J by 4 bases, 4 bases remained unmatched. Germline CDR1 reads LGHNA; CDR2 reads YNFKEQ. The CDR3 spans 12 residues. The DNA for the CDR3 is TGTGCCAGCGGGACAGCATCAGAGACCCAGTACTTC. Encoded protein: CASGTASETQYF.